The text below deals with one TCR beta chain. Covering alpha and beta chains, TRAV- and TRBV-specific primers were used for the first-strand cDNA. The authors amplified TCRs for about 20 PCR cycles with a constant-region primer and a V-primer adapter. TCRdb passed the reads through MiXCR, listing each CDR3 protein once. The sample holds 7,500 to 10,000 distinct CDR3 sequences, around 70% seen once. Enrollment required an advanced solid tumor negative for tumor-infiltrating lymphocytes. This specimen belongs to a study of low-dose radiotherapy and immunotherapy resistance in tumors. Study in general: Cohort 1 was given 0.5 Gy per fraction every 2 weeks, for 6.5 Gy total. At a dose of 200 mg/m2, intravenous cyclophosphamide was given every two weeks, one day before radiation and immunotherapy. Aspirin was taken orally by patients at 300 mg daily for four cycles from cycle 1 day 1.

Per germline, CDR1 MNHEY and CDR2 SVGEGT. The CDR3 runs 11 residues. Trimming removed 5 bases at V and 2 bases at J, with 4 bases between. The rearrangement uses TRBV6-2 or TRBV6-3 and TRBJ2-7; D unresolved. The sequence was collected from a human donor with advanced metastatic prostate, ovarian, gallbladder or colorectal cancer (not recorded which). This table probably holds off-target reads from a library built for another chain. In DNA, the CDR3 is TGTGCCAGCAGTGTACCCTACGAGCAGTACTTC. Translating gives CASSVPYEQYF.